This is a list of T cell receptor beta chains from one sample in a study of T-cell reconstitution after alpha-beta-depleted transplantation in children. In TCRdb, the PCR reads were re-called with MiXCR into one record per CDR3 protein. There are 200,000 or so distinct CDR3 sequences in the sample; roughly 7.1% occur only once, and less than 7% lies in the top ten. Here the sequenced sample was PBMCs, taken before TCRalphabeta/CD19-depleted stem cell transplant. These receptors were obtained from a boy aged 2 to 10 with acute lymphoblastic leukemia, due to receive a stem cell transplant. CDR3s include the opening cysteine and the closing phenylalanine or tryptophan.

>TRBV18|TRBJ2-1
CASSRGESSNEQFF
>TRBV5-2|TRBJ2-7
CARGPVEKREQYF
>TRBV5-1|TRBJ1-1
CASSPGPGQGAEAFF
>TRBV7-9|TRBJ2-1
CASSLAGGKNEQFF
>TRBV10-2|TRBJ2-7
CASSEWRRNRDRGYEQYF
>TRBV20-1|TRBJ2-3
CSASPPAGLLTDTQYF
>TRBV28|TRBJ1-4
CASTGAGEKLFF
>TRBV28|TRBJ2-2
CASSFSVTGELFF
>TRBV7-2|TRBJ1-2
CASSLFDPGQGLSYTF
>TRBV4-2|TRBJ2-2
CPRGCDGQGARGDTGELFF
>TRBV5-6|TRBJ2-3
CASSISGTDTQYF
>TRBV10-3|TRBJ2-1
CAISESTGDEQFF
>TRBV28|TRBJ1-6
CASSPVNSPLHF
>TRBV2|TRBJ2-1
CASSGVLAGGPGEQFF
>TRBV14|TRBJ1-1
CASSQGIVLTTEAFF
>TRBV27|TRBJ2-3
CASGTLSGTDTQYF
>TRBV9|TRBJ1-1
CASSVGGRENTEAFF